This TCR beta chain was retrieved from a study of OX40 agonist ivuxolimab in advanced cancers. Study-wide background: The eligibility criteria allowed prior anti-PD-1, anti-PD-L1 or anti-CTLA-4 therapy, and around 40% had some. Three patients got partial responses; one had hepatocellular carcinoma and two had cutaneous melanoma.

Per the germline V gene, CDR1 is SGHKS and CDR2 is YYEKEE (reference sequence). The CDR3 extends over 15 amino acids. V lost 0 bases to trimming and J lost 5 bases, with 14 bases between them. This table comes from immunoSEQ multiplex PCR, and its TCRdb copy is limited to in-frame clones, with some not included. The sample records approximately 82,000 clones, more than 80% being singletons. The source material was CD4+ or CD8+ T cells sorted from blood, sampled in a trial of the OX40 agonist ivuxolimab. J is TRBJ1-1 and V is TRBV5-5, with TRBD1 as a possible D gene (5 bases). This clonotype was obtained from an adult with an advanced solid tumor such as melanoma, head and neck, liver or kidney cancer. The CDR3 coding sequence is TGTGCCAGCAGCTTGGTCCCCGGGGGAAGTACTGAAGCTTTCTTT. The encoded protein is CASSLVPGGSTEAFF.